This TCR beta chain was captured in a study of shared clonotypes between healthy human individuals. Across the whole study: Researchers drew samples from a couple of women and a few men aged 18 to 49.

Only in-frame clones appear in the TCRdb table, and some are missing; sequencing was by immunoSEQ multiplex PCR. The table shows roughly 1 million clones, with about 74% occurring only once. This clone was found many times. Its antigen is unknown. Researchers partitioned CD4+ cells into CD45RA+ naive and CD45RA-negative memory subsets. Findings of the study overall: Some naive CD4 clonotypes, roughly 4.8%, turned up in common across a few donors. Naive subsets generally exceeded memory subsets in estimated richness.

The CDR3 covers 15 residues. The junction had 7 bases not matched to a gene; V was cut back by 4 bases and J by 4 bases. Germline V gene lookup returns CDR1 SGHRS and CDR2 YFSETQ. The TCR sequence derives from a man aged 18 to 29 in good health. Sequenced material: memory CD4+ T cells sorted from blood. Subset reported: CD45RA-negative fraction. The genes are TRBV5-1 and TRBJ1-5, with 8 bases matching TRBD1. The CDR3 region has the DNA TGCGCCAGCAGCCAGGGGACAGGAGTTAATCAGCCCCAGCATTTT. This codes for CASSQGTGVNQPQHF.